This T cell receptor (beta chain) was observed in a study of neurological immune-mediated disorders. Overall study results and limits: The study found no CDR3 amino acid sequences shared by expanded clones across subjects, suggesting private repertoires in all groups.

At least ten counts were recorded for this clonotype. Its antigen is unknown. Using its own MiXCR run on the 5' RACE reads, TCRdb lists one record per CDR3 protein. This sample has approximately 70,000 distinct CDR3 sequences, with roughly 3.6% found just once. Deletions cut 1 base from V and 0 bases from J, with 7 bases between. Germline V CDR1 and CDR2: SGHTA, FQGNSA. The CDR3 is 14 amino acids. This receptor was obtained from a young man with multiple sclerosis. The chain couples TRBV7-2 to TRBJ2-7; maybe TRBD2 (5 bases). Sequenced material: PBMCs. The DNA of the CDR3 is TGTGCCAGCAGCTTAGTTGGGAGCTCCTACGAGCAGTACTTC. Residues: CASSLVGSSYEQYF.